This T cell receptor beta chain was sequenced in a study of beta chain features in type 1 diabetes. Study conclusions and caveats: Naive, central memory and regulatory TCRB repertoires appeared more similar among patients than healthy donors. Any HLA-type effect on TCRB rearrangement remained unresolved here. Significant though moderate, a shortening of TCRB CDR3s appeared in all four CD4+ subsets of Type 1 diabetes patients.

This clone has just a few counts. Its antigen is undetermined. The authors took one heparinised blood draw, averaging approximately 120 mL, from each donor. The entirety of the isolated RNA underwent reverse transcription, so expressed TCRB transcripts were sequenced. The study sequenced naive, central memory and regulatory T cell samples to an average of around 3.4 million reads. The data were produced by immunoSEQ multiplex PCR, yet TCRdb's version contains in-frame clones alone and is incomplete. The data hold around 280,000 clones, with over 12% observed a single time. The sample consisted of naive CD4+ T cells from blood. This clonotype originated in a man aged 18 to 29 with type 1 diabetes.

The CDR3 is CATSRVLRGVETQYF. DNA of the CDR3: TGTGCCACCAGCAGAGTTCTACGGGGGGTAGAGACCCAGTACTTC. The chain carries TRBV15 and TRBJ2-5; 7 bases match TRBD2. Germline V gene data show CDR1 as LNHNV and CDR2 as YYDKDF (reference sequence). V lost 1 base to trimming and J lost 4 bases; unmatched junction nucleotides: 6. CDR3 length: 15 amino acids.